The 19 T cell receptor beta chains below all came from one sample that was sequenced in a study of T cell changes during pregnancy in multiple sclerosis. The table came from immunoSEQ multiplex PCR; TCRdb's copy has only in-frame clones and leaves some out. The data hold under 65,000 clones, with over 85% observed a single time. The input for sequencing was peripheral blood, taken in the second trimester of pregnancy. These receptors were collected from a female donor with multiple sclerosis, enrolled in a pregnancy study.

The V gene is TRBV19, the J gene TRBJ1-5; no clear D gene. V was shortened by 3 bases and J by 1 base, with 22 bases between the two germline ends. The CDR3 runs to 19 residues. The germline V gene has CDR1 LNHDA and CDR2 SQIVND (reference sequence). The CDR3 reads CASSIMIKPLAGSNQPQHF. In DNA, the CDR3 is TGTGCCAGTAGTATTATGATCAAACCCTTAGCGGGGAGCAATCAGCCCCAGCATTTT.

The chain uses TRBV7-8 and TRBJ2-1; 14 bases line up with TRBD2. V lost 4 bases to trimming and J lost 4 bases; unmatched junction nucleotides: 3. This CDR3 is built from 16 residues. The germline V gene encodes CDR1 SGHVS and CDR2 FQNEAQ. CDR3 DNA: TGTGCCAGCAGCTGGGGGACTAGCGGGAGTTACAATGAGCAGTTCTTC. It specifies CASSWGTSGSYNEQFF.

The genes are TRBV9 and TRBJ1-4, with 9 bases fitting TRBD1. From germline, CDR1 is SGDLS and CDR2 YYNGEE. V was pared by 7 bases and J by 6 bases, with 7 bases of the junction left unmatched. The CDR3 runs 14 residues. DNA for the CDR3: TGTGCCAGCTCCCCGAGGACAGGGGATGAAAAACTGTTTTTT. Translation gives CASSPRTGDEKLFF. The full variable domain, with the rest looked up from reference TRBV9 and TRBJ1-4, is DSGVTQTPKHLITATGQRVTLRCSPRSGDLSVYWYQQSLDQGLQFLIQYYNGEERAKGNILERFSAQQFPDLHSELNLSSLELGDSALYFCASSPRTGDEKLFFGSGTQLSVL.

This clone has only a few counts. The CDR3 nucleotides read TGTGCCAGCAGCTTTGACAGGGACACTGAAGCTTTCTTT. It is translated as CASSFDRDTEAFF. The chain combines TRBV11-1 with TRBJ1-1, with 7 bases lining up with TRBD1. The V gene end was trimmed by 3 bases and the J gene end by 3 bases; junction bases not matched to a gene: 1. CDR3 size: 13 residues. Germline CDR1 is SGHAT and CDR2 is FQDESV (reference sequence).

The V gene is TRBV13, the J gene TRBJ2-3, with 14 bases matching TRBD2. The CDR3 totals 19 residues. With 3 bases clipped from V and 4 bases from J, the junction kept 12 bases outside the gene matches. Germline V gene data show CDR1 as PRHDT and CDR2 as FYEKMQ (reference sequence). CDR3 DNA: TGTGCCAGCAGCTTCTATCATCCGGGACTAGCGGGAGAGCCAGATACGCAGTATTTT. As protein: CASSFYHPGLAGEPDTQYF.

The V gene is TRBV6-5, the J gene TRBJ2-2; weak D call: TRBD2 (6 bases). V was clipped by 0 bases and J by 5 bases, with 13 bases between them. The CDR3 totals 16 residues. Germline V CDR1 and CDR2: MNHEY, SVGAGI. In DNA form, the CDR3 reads TGTGCCAGCAGTTACTCTAGCGGTTCTCTAACCGGGGAGCTGTTTTTT. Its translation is CASSYSSGSLTGELFF.

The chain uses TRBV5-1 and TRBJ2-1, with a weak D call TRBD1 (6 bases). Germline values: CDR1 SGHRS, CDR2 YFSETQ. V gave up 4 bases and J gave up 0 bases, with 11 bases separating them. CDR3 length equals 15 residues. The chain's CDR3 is CASSAQGYSYNEQFF. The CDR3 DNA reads TGCGCCAGCAGCGCACAGGGATACTCCTACAATGAGCAGTTCTTC.

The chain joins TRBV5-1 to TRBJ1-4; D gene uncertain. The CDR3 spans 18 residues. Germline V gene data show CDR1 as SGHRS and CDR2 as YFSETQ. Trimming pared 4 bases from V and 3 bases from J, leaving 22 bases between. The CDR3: CASSGTGIWGSSNEKLFF. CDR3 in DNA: TGCGCCAGCAGCGGAACGGGGATTTGGGGATCTTCTAATGAAAAACTGTTTTTT.

The CDR3 DNA sequence: TGCAGCGCCAGAGACAGGGATGGCACTGAAGCTTTCTTT. It is translated as CSARDRDGTEAFF. The chain carries TRBV29-1 and TRBJ1-1; TRBD1 matches at 7 bases. J gave up 4 bases and V 7 bases, and 9 bases lay outside the gene matches. This CDR3 has 13 residues. Germline V gene sequence: CDR1 SQVTM, CDR2 ANQGSEA.

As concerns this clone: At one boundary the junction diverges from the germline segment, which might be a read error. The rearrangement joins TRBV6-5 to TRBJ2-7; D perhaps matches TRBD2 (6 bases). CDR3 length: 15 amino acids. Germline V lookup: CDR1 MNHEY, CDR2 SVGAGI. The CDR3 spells CVSRSPGLESYEQYF. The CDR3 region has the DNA TGTGTCAGCAGATCCCCGGGACTGGAGTCCTACGAGCAGTACTTC.

This CDR3 is CASSRDRGETQYF. DNA of the CDR3: TGTGCCAGCAGCCGTGACAGGGGGGAGACCCAGTACTTC. The rearrangement links TRBV11-2 to TRBJ2-5; the match to TRBD1 covers 9 bases. Germline CDR1 is SGHAT and CDR2 is FQNNGV. The CDR3 is 13 amino acids. J was trimmed by 5 bases and V by 5 bases; bases with no gene match: 3.

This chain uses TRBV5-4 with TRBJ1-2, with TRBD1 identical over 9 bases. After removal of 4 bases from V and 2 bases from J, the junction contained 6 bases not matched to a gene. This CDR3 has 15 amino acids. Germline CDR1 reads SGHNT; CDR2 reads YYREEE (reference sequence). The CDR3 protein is CASSPGTGTNYGYTF. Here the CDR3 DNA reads TGTGCCAGCAGCCCAGGGACAGGGACGAACTATGGCTACACCTTC.

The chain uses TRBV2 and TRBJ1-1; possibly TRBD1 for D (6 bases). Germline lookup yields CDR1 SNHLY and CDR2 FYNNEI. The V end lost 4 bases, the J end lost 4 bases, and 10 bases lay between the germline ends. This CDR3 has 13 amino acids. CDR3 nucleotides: TGTGCCAGCAGTGGAACAGGGCTCACTGAAGCTTTCTTT. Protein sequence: CASSGTGLTEAFF.

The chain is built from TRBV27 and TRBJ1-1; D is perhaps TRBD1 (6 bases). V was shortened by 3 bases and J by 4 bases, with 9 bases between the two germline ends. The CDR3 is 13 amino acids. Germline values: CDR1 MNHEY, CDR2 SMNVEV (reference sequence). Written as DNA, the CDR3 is TGTGCCAGCAGTTTTCAGGGGAGCACTGAAGCTTTCTTT. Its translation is CASSFQGSTEAFF.

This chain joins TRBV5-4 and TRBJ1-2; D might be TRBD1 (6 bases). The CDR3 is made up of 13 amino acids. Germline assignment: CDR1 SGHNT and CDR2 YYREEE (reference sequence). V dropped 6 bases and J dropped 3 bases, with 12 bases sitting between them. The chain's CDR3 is CASKQGGDYGYTF. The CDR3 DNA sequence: TGTGCCAGCAAACAAGGGGGAGACTATGGCTACACCTTC.

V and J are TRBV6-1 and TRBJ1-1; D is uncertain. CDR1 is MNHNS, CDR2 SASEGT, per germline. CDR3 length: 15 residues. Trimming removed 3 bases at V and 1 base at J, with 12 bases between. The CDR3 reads CASSEVRGGNTEAFF. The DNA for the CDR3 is TGTGCCAGCAGTGAGGTTCGGGGAGGGAACACTGAAGCTTTCTTT.

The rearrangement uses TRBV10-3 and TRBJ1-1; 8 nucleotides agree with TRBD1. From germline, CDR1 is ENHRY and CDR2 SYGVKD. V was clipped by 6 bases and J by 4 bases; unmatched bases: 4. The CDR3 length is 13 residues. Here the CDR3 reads CAIRRTGGTEAFF. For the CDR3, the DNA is TGTGCCATCAGGAGAACAGGGGGCACTGAAGCTTTCTTT.

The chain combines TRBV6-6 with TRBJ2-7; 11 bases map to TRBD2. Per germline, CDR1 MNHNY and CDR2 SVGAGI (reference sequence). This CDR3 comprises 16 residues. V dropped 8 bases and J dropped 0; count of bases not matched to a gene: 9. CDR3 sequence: CASCWLAGGVSYEQYF. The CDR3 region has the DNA TGTGCCAGCTGCTGGCTAGCGGGAGGCGTCTCCTACGAGCAGTACTTC.

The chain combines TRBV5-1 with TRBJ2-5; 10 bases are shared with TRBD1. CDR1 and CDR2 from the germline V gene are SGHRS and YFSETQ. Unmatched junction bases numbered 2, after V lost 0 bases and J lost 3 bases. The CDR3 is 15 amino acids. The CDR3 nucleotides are TGCGCCAGCAGCTTGGAAGGGACAGGGGAAGAGACCCAGTACTTC. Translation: CASSLEGTGEETQYF.